The source of this T cell receptor beta chain is a study of regulatory dendritic cells for organ transplantation. Overall study findings and caveats: Mature dendritic cells appeared to drive more memory CD8+ clonal expansion than regulatory ones. The most alloreactive TCR clonotypes were found in resting memory CD8+ cells. Naive T cells showed high diversity, memory cells less, memory CD8+ least.

Worth noting for this clone: Its antigen is not identified.

CD4+ or CD8+ T cells were sorted as naive CD45RA+ or memory CD45RO+. Assay used: immunoSEQ multiplex PCR; TCRdb lists only in-frame clones, some missing. The sample has under 50,000 clones, about 90% seen once. The CDR3 is 16 residues long. Germline trimming cut 5 bases from V and 3 bases from J; bases unmatched to any gene: 7. Germline values: CDR1 MNHEY, CDR2 SMNVEV (reference sequence). Sequences were obtained from naive CD8+ T cells from blood. Indicated subset: CD45RA+ naive T cells. The TCR originated in a human donor in good health. The chain joins TRBV27 to TRBJ2-2, with 9 positions matching TRBD1. CDR3 in DNA: TGTGCCAGCAGTCCTCCGGGACAGGGTTACACCGGGGAGCTGTTTTTT. Translating gives CASSPPGQGYTGELFF.